This TCR beta chain was identified in a study of beta chain features in type 1 diabetes. Findings of the study overall: With patients and controls alike, PCR might favor shorter templates to an equal degree.

This clone was seen once. Its antigen is unknown. The ends lost 5 bases at V and 4 bases at J; junction bases unmatched: 7. This CDR3 contains 17 residues. CDR1 SGHDT and CDR2 YYEEEE come from the germline V gene. Expressed TCRB transcripts got sequenced, as all isolated RNA was reverse transcribed. Repertoires were generated with immunoSEQ multiplex PCR, while TCRdb's copy carries only in-frame clones and drops some. This repertoire shows about 220,000 clones, under 13% found once; its top ten account for 1% to 1.5%. Sequencing was done on a sample of central memory CD4+ T cells from blood. This clonotype was sampled from a man between 18 and 35 years old in good health. This chain joins TRBV5-6 and TRBJ2-3; 16 nucleotides align to TRBD2. CDR3 DNA sequence: TGTGCCAGCAGAGGGACTAGCGGGAGGGCGAGGGCAGATACGCAGTATTTT. Translation gives CASRGTSGRARADTQYF.